Each of the 6 T cell receptor beta chains below was sequenced from the same sample in a study of molecular identifiers for immune sequencing clone quantification. TCRdb ran MiXCR on the PCR reads and lists one entry per CDR3 protein. The sample contains nearly 650,000 distinct CDR3 sequences, roughly 27% of which appear only once. Sequencing used naive CD8+ T cells from blood, with Jurkat cell RNA spiked in. This sample's subset: FACS-sorted CD8+CD4-CCR7+CD45RA+ naive T cells. These receptors were obtained from a human donor in good health. Some libraries in this study had Jurkat cell RNA spiked in.

In this sample, this clonotype turned up many times. This sequence joins TRBV20-1 and TRBJ2-3, with 10 bases matching TRBD2. Germline V CDR1 and CDR2: DFQATT, SNEGSKA (reference sequence). After removal of 3 bases from V and 4 bases from J, the junction contained 10 bases not matched to a gene. This CDR3 is 16 amino acids long. In nucleotides, the CDR3 is TGCAGTGCTAGTTCGGTCTGGCTAGCGGGAGCAGATACGCAGTATTTT. This sequence encodes CSASSVWLAGADTQYF.

The rearrangement uses TRBV13 and TRBJ1-2; 7 nucleotides match TRBD1. CDR3 length equals 14 residues. V trimming: 5 bases; J trimming: 2 bases; junction bases outside the gene matches: 5. Germline V gene lookup returns CDR1 PRHDT and CDR2 FYEKMQ (reference sequence). This CDR3 reads CASSGDSVNYGYTF. The CDR3 DNA reads as TGTGCCAGCAGCGGGGACAGCGTGAACTATGGCTACACCTTC. The full variable domain, completed using reference TRBV13 and TRBJ1-2, is AAGVIQSPRHLIKEKRETATLKCYPIPRHDTVYWYQQGPGQDPQFLISFYEKMQSDKGSIPDRFSAQQFSDYHSELNMSSLELGDSALYFCASSGDSVNYGYTFGSGTRLTVV.

The V call is TRBV4-1, the J call TRBJ1-2; TRBD1 is a possible D gene (5 bases). In germline, CDR1 is MGHRA, CDR2 YSYEKL. This CDR3 comprises 15 residues. The V end lost 3 bases, the J end lost 3 bases, and 14 bases lay between the germline ends. As DNA, the CDR3 is TGCGCCAGCAGCCAGGGGATGGGGGTTGACTATGGCTACACCTTC. Encoded protein: CASSQGMGVDYGYTF.

There are many counts of this clonotype. Here the CDR3 reads CASSPERVPEETQYF. CDR3 coding DNA: TGTGCCAGCAGCCCCGAGAGGGTACCGGAAGAGACCCAGTACTTC. This sequence joins TRBV5-4 and TRBJ2-5, with D perhaps matching TRBD2 (5 bases). Germline V gene lookup returns CDR1 SGHNT and CDR2 YYREEE (reference sequence). CDR3 length: 15 amino acids. V shed 4 bases and J shed 3 bases, with 16 bases lying between them.

The chain links TRBV20-1 to TRBJ1-6; tentatively, D is TRBD1 (6 bases). V lost 1 base and J 9 bases, leaving 13 bases between the germline ends. The length of the CDR3 is 14 residues. Germline V gene data show CDR1 as DFQATT and CDR2 as SNEGSKA (reference sequence). Written as DNA, the CDR3 is TGCAGTGCTAGAGCTGGGACATTAGGTTCACCCCTCCACTTT. Translation gives CSARAGTLGSPLHF.

This clonotype was counted at least ten times. This chain uses TRBV20-1 with TRBJ2-3, with D tentatively TRBD2 (7 bases). Germline CDR1 DFQATT, CDR2 SNEGSKA (reference sequence). This CDR3 is 14 amino acids long. V lost 4 bases to trimming and J lost 0 bases, with 11 bases between them. The chain's CDR3 is CSAIAGASTDTQYF. CDR3 sequence (DNA): TGCAGTGCTATTGCGGGGGCAAGCACAGATACGCAGTATTTT.